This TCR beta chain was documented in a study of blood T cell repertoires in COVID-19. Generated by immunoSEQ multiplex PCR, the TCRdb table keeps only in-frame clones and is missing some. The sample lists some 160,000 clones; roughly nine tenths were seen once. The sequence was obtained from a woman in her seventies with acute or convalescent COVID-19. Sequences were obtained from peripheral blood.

The CDR3 nucleotides read TGTGCCAGTAGTTCGGACAGGTCTAATGAAAAACTGTTTTTT. It encodes CASSSDRSNEKLFF. The V gene is TRBV19, the J gene TRBJ1-4; 7 bases are a match to TRBD1. The J segment lost 3 bases and the V segment lost 5 bases, leaving 3 bases of the junction unmatched. The CDR3 is made up of 14 amino acids. CDR1 and CDR2 from the germline V gene are LNHDA and SQIVND (reference sequence).